This T cell receptor beta chain was observed in a study of T-cell reconstitution after alpha-beta-depleted transplantation in children. Unique molecular identifiers tagged the TCRbeta library. TCRdb reprocessed the PCR reads with MiXCR, giving one entry per CDR3 protein. The sample lists just under 550,000 distinct CDR3 sequences; approximately 20% were seen once. The CDR3 extends over 17 amino acids. Germline CDR1 reads SEHNR; CDR2 reads FQNEAQ (reference sequence). V lost 2 bases and J lost 8, with 22 bases in between. This clonotype was counted only a few times. Here the sequenced sample was PBMCs from the stem cell graft donor, taken from the stem cell graft. The chain carries TRBV7-9 and TRBJ2-1, with D possibly TRBD1 on 6 matching bases. The sequence was obtained from a human donor who donated a stem cell graft to a child with acute lymphoblastic leukemia. CDR3 nucleotide sequence: TGTGCCAGCAGCTTATCTCGTCGGCGTTCAGGGGATGATGAGCAGTTCTTC. It yields the protein CASSLSRRRSGDDEQFF.